What follows are 27 T cell receptor beta chains derived from one specimen sequenced in a study of blood T cell repertoires in COVID-19. This table comes from immunoSEQ multiplex PCR, and its TCRdb copy is limited to in-frame clones, with some not included. There are 130,000 to 150,000 clones in the sample; just under 90% occur only once, and 8% to 9% lies in the top ten. Material for sequencing was peripheral blood. The receptors derive from a woman aged 45-60 years with active or convalescent COVID-19.

A remark on this clone: Other DNA sequences in this specimen translate into the identical CDR3. The rearrangement links TRBV9 to TRBJ2-1, with 8 positions matching TRBD2. With 0 bases clipped from V and 3 bases from J, the junction kept 2 bases outside the gene matches. The CDR3 is 15 residues long. Per the germline V gene, CDR1 is SGDLS and CDR2 is YYNGEE. CDR3 protein: CASSVVSGSYNEQFF. The CDR3 nucleotides are TGTGCCAGCAGCGTAGTGAGCGGGAGCTACAATGAGCAGTTCTTC.

The gene calls are TRBV11-2 and TRBJ1-1; D might be TRBD1 (5 bases). V gave up 5 bases and J gave up 1 base, with 14 bases separating them. The CDR3 is 15 residues long. CDR1 SGHAT and CDR2 FQNNGV come from the germline V gene. The CDR3 DNA reads TGTGCCAGCAGCCCAAGCTGGACAACGAACACTGAAGCTTTCTTT. Encoded protein: CASSPSWTTNTEAFF.

This rearrangement joins TRBV7-9 to TRBJ2-2; no reliable D call. With 1 base removed from V and 5 bases from J, the gap between germline ends came to 5 bases. CDR3 length equals 13 residues. CDR1 SEHNR and CDR2 FQNEAQ come from the germline V gene (reference sequence). The CDR3 DNA reads TGTGCCAGCAGCTTAGACAAGACCGGGGAGCTGTTTTTT. As protein: CASSLDKTGELFF. The full variable domain, with the rest looked up from reference TRBV7-9 and TRBJ2-2, is DTGVSQNPRHKITKRGQNVTFRCDPISEHNRLYWYRQTLGQGPEFLTYFQNEAQLEKSRLLSDRFSAERPKGSFSTLEIQRTEQGDSAMYLCASSLDKTGELFFGEGSRLTVL.

V and J are TRBV5-1 and TRBJ1-1, with 9 bases lining up with TRBD1. CDR3 length: 15 residues. The germline gives CDR1 SGHRS, CDR2 YFSETQ. V lost 0 bases to trimming and J lost 3 bases; unmatched junction nucleotides: 3. The CDR3 loop is CASSLERTGDTEAFF. CDR3 nucleotides: TGCGCCAGCAGCTTGGAAAGGACAGGGGACACTGAAGCTTTCTTT.

The gene calls are TRBV7-3 and TRBJ2-1; 7 positions agree with TRBD1. V shed 0 bases and J 2 bases; nucleotides not matched to a gene: 4. This CDR3 contains 16 residues. From germline, CDR1 is SGHTA and CDR2 FQGTGA. In DNA form, the CDR3 reads TGTGCCAGCAGCTTAACTGCCGGGACAGCCTACAATGAGCAGTTCTTC. Translated, it gives CASSLTAGTAYNEQFF.

The V gene is TRBV18, the J gene TRBJ1-2, with D hard to call. V lost 2 bases and J 4 bases, leaving 8 bases between the germline ends. The CDR3 sequence is 13 residues long. Germline CDR1 is KGHSH and CDR2 is LQKENI. In DNA, the CDR3 is TGTGCCAGCTCACCAGACACAACCTATGGCTACACCTTC. Protein sequence: CASSPDTTYGYTF.

The gene calls are TRBV12-3 or TRBV12-4 and TRBJ1-2; D uncertain. This CDR3 is 11 amino acids long. V gave up 7 bases and J gave up 10 bases, with 13 bases separating them. CDR3 in DNA: TGTGCCAGCACCCAGGACTGGACCTACACCTTC. This encodes CASTQDWTYTF.

The CDR3 sequence: CASSSGQGSFSGYTF. The CDR3 region has the DNA TGTGCCAGCAGTTCAGGACAGGGAAGTTTCTCAGGCTACACCTTC. The V call is TRBV2, the J call TRBJ1-2, with 8 bases aligning to TRBD1. Per the germline V gene, CDR1 is SNHLY and CDR2 is FYNNEI. There are 15 residues in the CDR3. V shed 5 bases, J shed 8 bases, and the junction held 13 bases outside the gene matches.

The chain couples TRBV28 to TRBJ1-2; 9 positions match TRBD1. The CDR3 sequence is 15 residues long. Germline values: CDR1 MDHEN, CDR2 SYDVKM. Losses at the gene ends were 4 bases for V and 2 bases for J; bases not matched to a gene: 5. Here the CDR3 reads CASSSTGGGNYGYTF. In DNA form, the CDR3 reads TGTGCCAGCAGTTCTACAGGGGGCGGGAACTATGGCTACACCTTC.

This chain links TRBV7-3 with TRBJ1-1; 7 bases map to TRBD1. Germline V CDR1 and CDR2: SGHTA, FQGTGA. Trimming cost V 6 bases and J 1 base; bases outside gene matches: 5. CDR3 size: 14 residues. This CDR3 reads CASSPGTANTEAFF. The CDR3, as DNA: TGTGCCAGCAGTCCCGGGACAGCGAACACTGAAGCTTTCTTT.

The rearrangement joins TRBV28 to TRBJ1-1; 8 bases agree with TRBD1. With 10 bases clipped from V and 5 bases from J, the junction kept 21 bases outside the gene matches. The CDR3 spans 17 residues. Germline V gives CDR1 MDHEN, CDR2 SYDVKM. CDR3 in DNA: TGTGCCATCCTCCCCCCGGGACAGGCCAAGAGAGGAACTGAAGCTTTCTTT. Its protein product is CAILPPGQAKRGTEAFF.

The rearrangement links TRBV24-1 to TRBJ2-1; possibly TRBD2 for D (5 bases). CDR1 and CDR2 from the germline V gene are KGHDR and SFDVKD. The CDR3 runs to 16 residues. The V gene lost 9 bases and the J gene lost 3 bases, with 20 bases spanning the gap. CDR3 coding DNA: TGTGCCACCCTACTCCTTGTAGCGCCGTACTACAATGAGCAGTTCTTC. This gives the protein CATLLLVAPYYNEQFF.

The V and J genes are TRBV4-2 and TRBJ1-6, with 8 bases fitting TRBD1. V lost 1 base, J lost 9 bases, and 8 bases stayed unmatched. In germline, CDR1 is LGHNA, CDR2 YNFKEQ. The CDR3 is 16 amino acids. The CDR3 here is CASSQVVDREGSPLHF. CDR3 nucleotides: TGTGCCAGCAGCCAAGTAGTGGACAGGGAAGGTTCACCCCTCCACTTT.

This rearrangement joins TRBV13 to TRBJ2-7; TRBD1 might be the D (6 bases). The germline V gene has CDR1 PRHDT and CDR2 FYEKMQ (reference sequence). Between the trimmed V and J ends, which lost 3 bases and 6 bases, there was a span of 15 bases. The CDR3 is 14 amino acids. The CDR3 nucleotides are TGTGCCAGCAGCTTGGGCCGACAGGACTCCGAGCAGTACTTC. It is translated as CASSLGRQDSEQYF.

This chain joins TRBV6-5 and TRBJ2-1; D possibly corresponds to TRBD1 (5 bases). The CDR3 loop spans 14 amino acids. The V gene's germline CDR1 is MNHEY and CDR2 SVGAGI. V was pared by 0 bases and J by 6 bases, with 9 bases between. The CDR3: CASSYSSGANEQFF. As DNA, the CDR3 is TGTGCCAGCAGTTACTCCAGTGGGGCCAATGAGCAGTTCTTC.

For this clone: Distinct nucleotide sequences in the sample also encode this CDR3. This chain joins TRBV28 and TRBJ1-2; 7 bases map to TRBD1. Germline trimming cut 4 bases from V and 5 bases from J; bases unmatched to any gene: 4. The CDR3 consists of 13 residues. In germline, CDR1 is MDHEN, CDR2 SYDVKM. The CDR3 reads CASSSGQVYGYTF. The CDR3 DNA reads TGTGCCAGCAGTTCAGGACAGGTATATGGCTACACCTTC.

The V call is TRBV14, the J call TRBJ1-2; 7 nucleotides align to TRBD1. Germline V gene sequence: CDR1 SGHDN, CDR2 FVKESK. This CDR3 has 14 amino acids. The V segment lost 1 base and the J segment 8 bases; nucleotides outside the gene matches: 7. In nucleotides, the CDR3 is TGTGCCAGCAGCCAAGCACAGGGGATCCGGGGCTACACCTTC. This gives the protein CASSQAQGIRGYTF.

This clone is deemed medium-sized (0.01 to 0.1%). Other DNA sequences in the sample encode the same CDR3. The rearrangement joins TRBV2 to TRBJ2-3, with a tentative D call TRBD1 (6 bases). V was trimmed by 6 bases and J by 1 base, leaving 8 bases between them. CDR1 and CDR2 from the germline V gene are SNHLY and FYNNEI. The CDR3 covers 13 residues. DNA for the CDR3: TGTGCCAGCAGCAACAGGGGCACAGATACGCAGTATTTT. Amino acid sequence: CASSNRGTDTQYF.

The chain recombines TRBV27 with TRBJ1-2, with TRBD1 identical over 10 bases. In germline, CDR1 is MNHEY, CDR2 SMNVEV (reference sequence). This CDR3 spans 14 amino acids. After removal of 6 bases from V and 7 bases from J, the junction contained 8 bases not matched to a gene. The CDR3 spells CASRDLRDRGGYTF. The CDR3 nucleotides read TGTGCCAGCAGGGATCTTCGGGACAGGGGTGGCTACACCTTC.

As for this clone: Other DNA sequences from this sample encode an identical CDR3 as well. The chain recombines TRBV18 with TRBJ2-1; 12 bases map to TRBD2. After removal of 1 base from V and 5 bases from J, the junction contained 0 bases not matched to a gene. Germline loops: CDR1 KGHSH, CDR2 LQKENI. The CDR3 extends over 15 amino acids. For the CDR3, the DNA is TGTGCCAGCTCACCACGACTAGCGGGGGACAATGAGCAGTTCTTC. Translating it yields CASSPRLAGDNEQFF.

The chain couples TRBV14 to TRBJ1-1; D uncertain. Trimming left V 1 base short and J 6 bases short, with 18 bases between. There are 16 residues in the CDR3. Germline loops: CDR1 SGHDN, CDR2 FVKESK. CDR3 coding DNA: TGTGCCAGCAGCCAAGTTGGTGCGGGTGTTTTTGCTGAAGCTTTCTTT. Translation gives CASSQVGAGVFAEAFF. The entire variable domain, with the rest obtained from reference TRBV14 and TRBJ1-1, is as follows: EAGVTQFPSHSVIEKGQTVTLRCDPISGHDNLYWYRRVMGKEIKFLLHFVKESKQDESGMPNNRFLAERTGGTYSTLKVQPAELEDSGVYFCASSQVGAGVFAEAFFGQGTRLTVV.

This clone occurred once. J is TRBJ1-1 and V is TRBV30, with D possibly matching TRBD1 (6 bases). The germline V gene has CDR1 GTSNPN and CDR2 SVGIG (reference sequence). The V gene lost 7 bases and the J gene lost 10 bases, with 22 bases spanning the gap. CDR3 length: 13 residues. The CDR3 DNA reads as TGTGCCTCAAGACCCGCGACAGGTACCAGAGCTTTCTTT. It specifies CASRPATGTRAFF.

The chain couples TRBV5-6 to TRBJ2-7; TRBD2 agrees at 7 bases. Germline CDR1 reads SGHDT; CDR2 reads YYEEEE. V shed 0 bases and J 6 bases; nucleotides not matched to a gene: 0. The CDR3 spans 12 residues. The CDR3 nucleotides are TGTGCCAGCAGCTTGGTAGCGGGCGAGCAGTACTTC. It translates to CASSLVAGEQYF.

This clone appeared once. The chain recombines TRBV6-2 or TRBV6-3 with TRBJ1-2; D remains unclear. V dropped 2 bases and J dropped 1 base, with 14 bases sitting between them. CDR3 length equals 16 residues. Germline CDR1 and CDR2: MNHEY and SVGEGT. This CDR3 is CASSYRLTTLNYGYTF. CDR3 DNA sequence: TGTGCCAGCAGTTACCGGCTGACAACGCTTAACTATGGCTACACCTTC.

The chain has TRBV28 and TRBJ1-2, with D maybe TRBD1 (6 bases). CDR1 MDHEN and CDR2 SYDVKM come from the germline V gene. The CDR3 length is 17 residues. The V end lost 2 bases, the J end lost 6 bases, and 22 bases lay between the germline ends. For the CDR3, the DNA is TGTGCCAGCAGTTTAGGTGAATTGCGCTCCAGGGGTAATGGCTACACCTTC. The encoded protein is CASSLGELRSRGNGYTF.

The rearrangement joins TRBV30 to TRBJ1-2; unclear D gene. V lost 0 bases and J lost 5, with 19 bases in between. CDR1 is GTSNPN, CDR2 SVGIG, per germline (reference sequence). The CDR3 runs 16 residues. The CDR3 here is CAWSVAGGRRRYGYTF. CDR3 nucleotides: TGTGCCTGGAGTGTCGCAGGCGGGAGGAGAAGGTATGGCTACACCTTC.

V and J are TRBV21-1 and TRBJ1-2; the table gives TRBD1 as D, unverified against the DNA. TRBV21-1 counts as a pseudogene. The CDR3 has 12 residues. As DNA, the CDR3 is TGTGCCAGCAGCTCCCTGACAGATGGCTACACCTTC. Translation: CASSSLTDGYTF.